Described below is a single T cell receptor (beta chain) sequence and its context. The source of the sample is a study of shared clonotypes between healthy human individuals. Trimming stripped 5 bases from V and 6 bases from J, with 15 bases between. CDR1 and CDR2 from the germline V gene are MGHDK and SYGVNS. CDR3 size: 14 residues. This table comes from immunoSEQ multiplex PCR, and its TCRdb copy is limited to in-frame clones, with some not included. The table records more than 2 million clones, over 85% of them present only once. Terminally differentiated effector memory CD45RA+ cells were left out of the naive CD8 fraction, which was CD45RO-negative and positively selected for CCR7.

This clonotype was obtained from a man aged 18-30 years in good health. Some clones in this sample may be carry-over from other donors' samples. The genes are TRBV25-1 and TRBJ2-3; D possibly corresponds to TRBD2 (7 bases). The sequencing sample was made of naive CD8+ T cells from PBMCs. The chain's CDR3 is CASSPGLRGDTQYF. The DNA for the CDR3 is TGTGCCAGCAGTCCGGGACTAAGGGGGGATACGCAGTATTTT.